A single T cell receptor beta chain is shown here with its context. The antigen is not known. The sample originates from a study of T-cell memory formation after mild COVID-19. Overall study context: The study found TCR clusters largely donor specific. Findings of the study overall: Certain responding clones were present in pre-infection memory, suggesting participation of cross-reactive memory.

TCRdb reprocessed the 5' RACE reads with MiXCR, giving one entry per CDR3 protein. Of around 150,000 distinct CDR3 sequences listed, 11% were seen once; the top ten hold roughly 3.8%. The CDR3 runs to 16 residues. CDR1 is LGHDT and CDR2 is YNNKEL in the germline V gene (reference sequence). The ends were cut back, 3 bases at V and 2 bases at J, with 11 bases in the middle. This clonotype was obtained from a man aged 18 to 29 who had mild COVID-19 (a few samples of this study predate the infection). Cell type and time point are not known. The sequencing sample was made of PBMCs or a T cell subset sorted from them (not recorded which). The rearrangement joins TRBV3-1 to TRBJ2-6, with D possibly being TRBD2 (6 bases). CDR3 nucleotide sequence: TGTGCCAGCAGCCAGGGCGGGACGCCTGGGGCCAACGTCCTGACTTTC. Amino acid sequence: CASSQGGTPGANVLTF.